This is a list of T cell receptor beta chains from one sample in a study of cytomegalovirus exposure and HLA in healthy donors. TCRdb's table, derived via immunoSEQ multiplex PCR, lists solely in-frame clones and lacks some. The sample lists about 31,000 clones, 35% to 55% occurring once. Sequenced input: PBMCs. The receptors shown here come from a woman aged 45-65 years in good health and CMV-seronegative. CDR3s include the opening cysteine and the closing phenylalanine or tryptophan.

TRBJ2-7	TRBV19	CASSIPGTGGSYEQYF
TRBJ1-6	TRBV7-9	CASRGLLWNSPLHF
.	TRBV19	CASRPNRDRDYEQYF
TRBJ2-1	TRBV7-8	CASSWGLAVNNEQFF
TRBJ1-5	TRBV6-1	CASTIQGQDPQHF
TRBJ2-3	TRBV5-1	CASSLDRGTDTQYF
TRBJ2-7	TRBV18	CVSSPPGSYEQYF
TRBJ2-3	TRBV7-9	CASSFRGLRRELVTDTQYF
TRBJ2-1	TRBV5-4	CASSLVGAEVYNEQFF
TRBJ1-1	TRBV5-1	CASSRQGAKVEAFF
TRBJ1-3	TRBV10-2	CASTDSAGNTIYF
TRBJ1-5	TRBV27	CASSLDRRNQPQHF
TRBJ2-7	TRBV2	CASIGRGSEQYF
TRBJ2-4	TRBV28	CATGGTGGAGNIQYF
TRBJ1-5	TRBV19	CASSTGNQPQHF
TRBJ2-7	TRBV5-1	CASSPGTSGYEQYF
TRBJ1-1	TRBV7-3	CASSLTGGNTEAFF
TRBJ2-1	TRBV7-7	CASSSYGRAGGDTSSYNEQFF
TRBJ2-3	TRBV18	CAAREGTDTQYF
TRBJ2-5	TRBV7-2	CASSLGGRETQYF
TRBJ1-1	TRBV30	CAWSDPWGVDTEAFF
TRBJ2-7	TRBV2	CASTADRDYEQYF
TRBJ1-1	TRBV4-1	CASSQEGEGSTEAFF
TRBJ2-1	TRBV19	CASSRTGRGYNEQFF
TRBJ2-1	TRBV29-1	CSVGAGNNEQFF
TRBJ2-1	TRBV19	CATGAGTGSVNEQFF
TRBJ2-7	TRBV19	CASSILASGRREQYF
TRBJ2-7	TRBV5-8	CASSFGGSYEQYF
TRBJ2-6	TRBV27	CASSPSTGGPGANVLTF
TRBJ1-4	TRBV15	CATSRDRDRGGEKLFF
TRBJ1-5	TRBV10-3	CAISEVQGTTQPQHF
TRBJ2-5	TRBV5-4	CASSLDRGLMYF
TRBJ2-5	TRBV28	CASSGSGQGAMKTQYF
TRBJ2-7	TRBV29-1	CSVEQGPSYEQYF
TRBJ1-1	TRBV10-3	CAISESGTGGTEAFF
TRBJ2-7	TRBV19	CASSIGQSSYEQYF
TRBJ1-5	TRBV12-5	CASGFWGGGNQPQHF
TRBJ2-7	TRBV19	CASSVTDYEQYF
TRBJ1-4	TRBV30	CAWRGLTGANEKLFF
TRBJ2-4	TRBV5-4	CASSQSLAGGVNIQYF
TRBJ2-2	TRBV7-3	CASSSRPGLNTGELFF
TRBJ2-3	TRBV2	CASSYGQGDTQYF
TRBJ1-5	TRBV7-2	CASSLGGGLNQPQHF
TRBJ1-2	TRBV29-1	CSGLGPSDYGYTF
TRBJ1-2	TRBV7-9	CASSLAGNGYTF
TRBJ2-7	TRBV7-2	CASSQTGTGIYEQYF
TRBJ2-7	TRBV7-7	CASSDAGGAEQYF
TRBJ1-1	TRBV2	CASSVEGAVTEAFF
TRBJ1-2	TRBV19	CASRWTGTGYGYTF
TRBJ2-2	TRBV5-4	CASSARTSGSTGELFF
TRBJ2-1	TRBV15	CATSRDPRSSGVHNEQFF
TRBJ2-7	TRBV27	CASSPFAQISYEQYF
TRBJ1-4	TRBV2	CASSEWGSGINEKLFF
TRBJ2-1	TRBV6-5	CASSYWGGSSYNEQFF
TRBJ1-2	TRBV2	CASSGQGANYGYTF
TRBJ2-6	TRBV5-1	CASSIGQGVGANVLTF
TRBJ1-4	TRBV27	CASSLYRGNRLFF
TRBJ2-7	TRBV18	CASSPSPNIDYEGYF
TRBJ1-2	TRBV18	CASSPYRDLGCTF
TRBJ1-3	TRBV7-3	CASSLTGASGNTIYF